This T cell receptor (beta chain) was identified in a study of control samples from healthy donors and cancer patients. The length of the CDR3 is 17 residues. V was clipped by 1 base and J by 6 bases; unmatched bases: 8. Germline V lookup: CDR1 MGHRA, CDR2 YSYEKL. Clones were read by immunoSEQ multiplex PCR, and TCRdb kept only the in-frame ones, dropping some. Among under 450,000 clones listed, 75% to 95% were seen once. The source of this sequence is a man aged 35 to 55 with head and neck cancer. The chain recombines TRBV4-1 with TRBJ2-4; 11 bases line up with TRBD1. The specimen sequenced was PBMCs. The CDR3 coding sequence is TGCGCCAGCAGCCAAGCCTTCGCCGGGACAGGGGGAAACATTCAGTACTTC. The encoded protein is CASSQAFAGTGGNIQYF.